One sample yielded the 18 T cell receptor beta chains listed below, sequenced in a study of T cells in Graves' hyperthyroidism and ophthalmopathy. Amplification targeted TCR beta CDR3 regions from RNA transcripts. HTBI primers were employed in a first-round RT-PCR of the TCR CDR3. From the multiplex PCR reads, TCRdb called clonotypes with MiXCR, one entry per CDR3 protein. This sample has over 150,000 distinct CDR3 sequences; less than 20% occur once, and the top ten carry around 48%. Sequencing input: blood. Every receptor here comes from a woman aged 50 to 65 with Graves' hyperthyroidism.

The chain links TRBV6-6 to TRBJ2-1; D gene uncertain. The length of the CDR3 is 13 residues. Germline V gene data show CDR1 as MNHNY and CDR2 as SVGAGI (reference sequence). V was clipped by 2 bases and J by 7 bases, with 9 bases between them. As DNA, the CDR3 is TGTGCCAGCAGTTACCCTGCATGGAATGAGCAGTTCTTC. Protein sequence: CASSYPAWNEQFF.

This clonotype has ten or more counts. The chain recombines TRBV6-1 with TRBJ2-3, with D perhaps given as TRBD1 or TRBD2 (5 bases each). Trimming removed 7 bases at V and 7 bases at J, with 18 bases between. The germline gives CDR1 MNHNS, CDR2 SASEGT. This CDR3 region has 14 residues. The CDR3 DNA sequence: TGTGCCAGCACCAGGGACGGGAAATCGAATACGCAGTATTTT. Translating it yields CASTRDGKSNTQYF.

This clonotype was counted at least ten times. This chain connects TRBV12-5 to TRBJ2-2, with D tentatively TRBD2 (5 bases). Germline-derived CDR1 and CDR2 are LGHNT and FRNRAP. Trimming cost V 2 bases and J 5 bases, with 12 bases left between them. This CDR3 region has 15 residues. CDR3 sequence: CASGLPLARTGELFF. CDR3 DNA: TGTGCTAGTGGTTTGCCTCTAGCACGTACCGGGGAGCTGTTTTTT.

This clonotype occurred a few times. The junction does not match germline at one end; this may be a read error. The gene calls are TRBV6-1 and TRBJ1-5; unclear D gene. Germline CDR1 reads MNHNS; CDR2 reads SASEGT. The CDR3 extends over 11 amino acids. The CDR3 coding sequence is TGTGCCAGTAGTGGGAATCAGCCCCAGCATTTT. Translation: CASSGNQPQHF.

The chain is built from TRBV7-8 and TRBJ2-1; no firm D call. V gave up 1 base and J gave up 8 bases, with 9 bases separating them. Germline CDR1 is SGHVS and CDR2 is FQNEAQ. This CDR3 region has 13 residues. This chain's CDR3 is CASSLVRDHEQFF. CDR3 DNA sequence: TGTGCCAGCAGCTTAGTAAGGGATCATGAGCAGTTCTTC.

This chain uses TRBV4-2 with TRBJ2-2; D uncertain. Germline loops: CDR1 LGHNA, CDR2 YNFKEQ. The CDR3 sequence is 15 residues long. The ends were cut back, 1 base at V and 2 bases at J, with 8 bases in the middle. This CDR3 reads CASSQVSTNTGELFF. In DNA form, the CDR3 reads TGTGCCAGCAGCCAAGTTAGCACAAACACCGGGGAGCTGTTTTTT.

This clonotype has a count of ten or more. This chain links TRBV20-1 with TRBJ1-6; the match to TRBD1 covers 7 bases. This CDR3 comprises 17 residues. The ends lost 1 base at V and 0 bases at J; junction bases unmatched: 6. In germline, CDR1 is DFQATT, CDR2 SNEGSKA (reference sequence). The CDR3, as DNA: TGCAGTGCTAGAGTGGGACAGACCCTCTCCTATAATTCACCCCTCCACTTT. It yields the protein CSARVGQTLSYNSPLHF.

This clonotype was counted only a few times. This chain connects TRBV28 to TRBJ1-5; D might be TRBD1 (6 bases). V lost 2 bases, J lost 7 bases, and 9 bases lay in between. CDR3 size: 13 residues. The germline gives CDR1 MDHEN, CDR2 SYDVKM. For the CDR3, the DNA is TGTGCCAGCAGTTTAATACAGGGACAGCCCCAGCATTTT. Translated, it gives CASSLIQGQPQHF.

On this clonotype itself: This could be a read error, since a much larger clone is one nucleotide away. The chain recombines TRBV30 with TRBJ2-5, with D perhaps TRBD1 (6 bases). TRBJ2-1 matches the DNA end more closely, so the J call is doubtful. The CDR3 spans 12 residues. Germline V gives CDR1 GTSNPN, CDR2 SVGIG (reference sequence). CDR3 DNA sequence: TGTGCCTGGAGTGTACAGGGAGAGACCCAGTTCTTC. It specifies CAWSVQGETQFF.

The chain couples TRBV19 to TRBJ2-3; no reliable D call. CDR3 length: 13 amino acids. The germline V and J ends were trimmed by 6 bases and 2 bases, with 9 bases remaining between them. Germline V gene data show CDR1 as LNHDA and CDR2 as SQIVND (reference sequence). The CDR3 nucleotides are TGTGCCAGTAGAAGGGCGGCCACAGATACGCAGTATTTT. This codes for CASRRAATDTQYF.

This clonotype was recorded at least ten times. The chain joins TRBV11-3 to TRBJ2-2, with 8 nucleotides matching TRBD2. Germline loops: CDR1 SGHNT, CDR2 YENEEA. CDR3 size: 17 residues. V trimming: 4 bases; J trimming: 4 bases; junction bases outside the gene matches: 11. DNA for the CDR3: TGTGCCAGCAGCTCACCGATTAGCGGGATTCCCACCGGGGAGCTGTTTTTT. Translated, it gives CASSSPISGIPTGELFF. Supplemented by reference TRBV11-3 and TRBJ2-2, the full variable domain reads EAGVVQSPRYKIIEKKQPVAFWCNPISGHNTLYWYLQNLGQGPELLIRYENEEAVDDSQLPKDRFSAERLKGVDSTLKIQPAELGDSAVYLCASSSPISGIPTGELFFGEGSRLTVL.

V is TRBV12-3 or TRBV12-4 and J is TRBJ2-2; no clear D gene. The CDR3 has 14 residues. Deletions cut 5 bases from V and 4 bases from J, with 11 bases between. CDR3 DNA sequence: TGTGCCAGCAGTCCCTCCCGGCTCACCGGGGAGCTGTTTTTT. Its translation is CASSPSRLTGELFF.

This clonotype has at least ten counts. This chain links TRBV20-1 with TRBJ1-6; the match to TRBD1 covers 8 bases. The J segment lost 7 bases and the V segment lost 1 base, leaving 9 bases of the junction unmatched. CDR1 is DFQATT, CDR2 SNEGSKA, per germline (reference sequence). The CDR3 sequence is 16 residues long. CDR3 in amino acids: CSARVPGDRINSPLHF. The CDR3 region has the DNA TGCAGTGCTAGAGTCCCCGGGGACAGGATAAATTCACCCCTCCACTTT.

This clonotype has just a few counts. The chain uses TRBV12-3 or TRBV12-4 and TRBJ1-2, with D perhaps matching TRBD1 (5 bases). Trimming removed 5 bases at V and 2 bases at J, with 15 bases between. This CDR3 region has 15 residues. In DNA, the CDR3 is TGTGCCAGCAGTGTGGCTAGGGGATCAAACTATGGCTACACCTTC. Protein: CASSVARGSNYGYTF.

The chain has TRBV7-9 and TRBJ1-1, with TRBD1 as a possible D gene (5 bases). V was shortened by 1 base and J by 7 bases, with 10 bases between the two germline ends. The germline V gene has CDR1 SEHNR and CDR2 FQNEAQ (reference sequence). The CDR3 has 13 amino acids. CDR3 DNA: TGTGCCAGCAGCTTAGGAGGACAAGTTGAAGCTTTCTTT. Amino acids: CASSLGGQVEAFF.

This clonotype was counted ten times or more. The chain recombines TRBV27 with TRBJ2-3; D gene uncertain. The V end was cut by 1 base, the J end by 6 bases, with 17 bases between. Germline CDR1 reads MNHEY; CDR2 reads SMNVEV (reference sequence). The CDR3 is made up of 16 amino acids. CDR3 sequence: CASSLYSLGVSDTQYF. The CDR3 coding sequence is TGTGCCAGCAGTTTATATTCCCTAGGAGTTTCGGATACGCAGTATTTT.

This clonotype was picked up many times. The rearrangement links TRBV7-2 to TRBJ2-1, with D perhaps TRBD2 (6 bases). The germline V and J ends were trimmed by 0 bases and 0 bases, with 9 bases remaining between them. This CDR3 contains 16 residues. CDR1 and CDR2 from the germline V gene are SGHTA and FQGNSA. The CDR3 loop reads CASSLAVGSSYNEQFF. The DNA for the CDR3 is TGTGCCAGCAGCTTAGCAGTCGGGAGCTCCTACAATGAGCAGTTCTTC.

The gene calls are TRBV5-1 and TRBJ2-7, with TRBD1 matching 7 bases. CDR3 length: 15 amino acids. Losses at the gene ends were 4 bases for V and 1 base for J; bases not matched to a gene: 8. Germline V gene data show CDR1 as SGHRS and CDR2 as YFSETQ. The CDR3 DNA is TGCGCCAGCAGCCCGAGCCCGGACAGGTCCTACGAGCAGTACTTC. It translates to CASSPSPDRSYEQYF.